Included here is one T cell receptor beta chain sequence, with context. The target of this receptor is not known. Base qualities are missing; no much larger clone stands one base away. This specimen comes from a study of blood T cell repertoires in COVID-19 (TCRdb year 2020). General notes on the study: The collaborator samples originated in the United States, Italy and Spain and spanned the acute and convalescent phases of COVID-19. The dataset comprised deeply sampled blood TCRbeta repertoires from subjects exposed to, actively infected with, or recovered from COVID-19. Sample metadata almost always included a de-identified subject ID, COVID-19 status, age in years and sex. The prospective study material was composed of cDNA or gDNA derived from T cells, B-cell-depleted T cells, or PBMCs. The samples were drawn from the first 160 participants of the ongoing ImmuneRACE study and from some 1,300 subjects provided by 6 global collaborators. The repertoires were released in a freely available public database meant as a resource for research on the immune response to SARS-CoV-2. Where available, HLA class I and class II types were obtained from metadata supplied by the sample provider rather than from assay-based typing.

The CDR3 runs 13 amino acids, cysteine and phenylalanine included. Only the CDR3 DNA is retained, 39 bases long and in frame from the first base. Compared with germline, V lacks 5 bases and J lacks 5 bases; bases without a gene match: 1. Results and caveats for the whole study, not just this receptor: Clinical and demographic metadata were provided uncurated, with the amount varying by source and participant.

The immunoSEQ Assay, a bias-controlled multiplex PCR, was used to amplify TCRbeta CDR3 regions from genomic DNA. Per the original workflow: Within the assay, amplification of reference gene primers was used to estimate how many nucleated cells each sample contained. To quantify the absolute abundance of each unique TCRbeta CDR3 rearrangement, sequence reads were collapsed and filtered. For each sample, productive Simpson clonality was calculated by taking the square root of Simpson's diversity index across productive rearrangements. The table was pulled from immuneACCESS by TCRdb, which kept in-frame rearrangements only. Such tables lose some clones; where checked, under half of the loss comes from unresolved V genes, and the rest has no known cause. Clone size and the V and J calls come from that table; the DNA yielded D and trimming. In this sample the table shows roughly 110,000 clones, roughly 80% of which occur a single time. Around 1.5% of the sample goes to the ten largest clones.

Whole blood was collected in K2EDTA tubes by collaborating institutions according to the institutions' own protocols. For TCRbeta analysis, collaborators shipped samples in one of three forms: frozen whole blood, isolated PBMCs, or DNA extracted from either of those sample types. Sequenced input: peripheral blood. The V gene is TRBV12-3 or TRBV12-4 and the J gene is TRBJ2-2, with 8 bases in between that match TRBD1. The sequence was collected from a man between 50 and 59 years old with acute or convalescent COVID-19. Here the CDR3 is given as CASSDRGTGELFF. The nucleotide sequence reads as follows: TGTGCCAGCAGTGACAGGGGTACCGGGGAGCTGTTTTTT.